This TCR beta chain appears in the sequencing data of a study of metastatic and nonmetastatic thyroid tumors. In this sample, this clone turned up many times. This CDR3 has 15 amino acids. The germline gives CDR1 MDHEN, CDR2 SYDVKM. V was pared by 7 bases and J by 3 bases, with 8 bases of the junction left unmatched. Prior to thyroid surgery, none of the patients had received any treatment. With MiXCR, TCRdb called clones anew from the PCR reads. The sample contains 100,000 or so clones, about 15% of which appear only once. This TCR was sampled from a female donor with papillary thyroid cancer or a benign thyroid nodule (not recorded which). Some clones in this sample may be carry-over from other donors' samples. Sequencing input: blood. The chain combines TRBV28 with TRBJ1-5, with TRBD1 matching over 8 bases. The CDR3 loop reads CASKKDRAFNQPQHF. CDR3 nucleotides: TGTGCCAGCAAAAAGGACAGGGCCTTCAATCAGCCCCAGCATTTT.